This paragraph reports one T cell receptor beta chain. This entry is derived from a study of CD8 T cells in Susac syndrome. RNA, at 0.5 to 1 ug, was reverse transcribed with random hexamers. A multiplex approach, immunoSEQ multiplex PCR, amplified TCR beta CDR3 across 54 Vbeta and 13 Jbeta. TCRdb reprocessed the immunoSEQ multiplex PCR reads with MiXCR, giving one entry per CDR3 protein. This sample has a few hundred thousand distinct CDR3 sequences; about 93% occur once, and the top ten carry around 0.13%. This CDR3 is built from 15 residues. The V gene end was trimmed by 0 bases and the J gene end by 1 base; junction bases not matched to a gene: 2. Germline V gene data show CDR1 as SGDLS and CDR2 as YYNGEE.

This clonotype originated in a human donor with multiple sclerosis. The rearrangement links TRBV9 to TRBJ2-3; 7 positions agree with TRBD2. Sequences were obtained from CD8+ T cells from PBMCs. CDR3 residues: CASSVGGGGTDTQYF. The CDR3 bases are TGTGCCAGCAGCGTAGGCGGGGGAGGCACAGATACGCAGTATTTT.